Listed below are T cell receptor beta chains from one sample, sequenced in a study of cytotoxic CD8 clonotypes in ibrutinib-treated CLL. Method: immunoSEQ multiplex PCR; TCRdb's copy keeps in-frame clones and lacks some. The sample holds over 110,000 clones, around 90% seen once. Sequences were derived from PBMCs, sampled after 12 months of ibrutinib treatment. Receptors were obtained from a human donor with chronic lymphocytic leukemia. Both conserved end residues are part of each CDR3. Fields, in order: V gene, J gene, clone size, D gene, CDR3 protein, CDR3 DNA. D genes are given only for firm matches. Not all rows give a size; the values are once, few, many and, for expanded clones, a class.

V gene: TRBV10-2
J gene: TRBJ1-5
clone size: .
D gene: .
CDR3 protein: CASREGQLGNQPQHF
CDR3 DNA: TGCGCCAGCAGAGAAGGTCAGTTAGGCAATCAGCCCCAGCATTTT

V gene: TRBV9
J gene: TRBJ2-3
clone size: .
D gene: TRBD2
CDR3 protein: CASSVGLAGTSTDTQYF
CDR3 DNA: TGTGCCAGCAGCGTAGGCCTAGCGGGGACAAGCACAGATACGCAGTATTTT

V gene: TRBV4-2
J gene: TRBJ1-5
clone size: .
D gene: .
CDR3 protein: CASSQDDAGGWNQPQHF
CDR3 DNA: TGTGCCAGCAGCCAAGATGACGCAGGTGGTTGGAATCAGCCCCAGCATTTT

V gene: TRBV7-9
J gene: TRBJ2-7
clone size: .
D gene: TRBD2
CDR3 protein: CASSHGGGRAYEQYF
CDR3 DNA: TGTGCCAGCAGCCACGGCGGCGGGAGGGCCTACGAGCAGTACTTC

V gene: TRBV9
J gene: TRBJ2-1
clone size: .
D gene: TRBD2
CDR3 protein: CASSVGAGVNEQFF
CDR3 DNA: TGTGCCAGCAGCGTAGGCGCGGGAGTAAATGAGCAGTTCTTC

V gene: TRBV11-3
J gene: TRBJ2-1
clone size: .
D gene: .
CDR3 protein: CASSLGIGLNEQFF
CDR3 DNA: TGTGCCAGCAGCTTAGGCATTGGGCTCAATGAGCAGTTCTTC

V gene: TRBV7-3
J gene: TRBJ2-3
clone size: .
D gene: TRBD1
CDR3 protein: CASSLTGVGTDTQYF
CDR3 DNA: TGTGCCAGCAGCCTAACAGGGGTGGGCACAGATACGCAGTATTTT

V gene: TRBV4-3
J gene: TRBJ2-7
clone size: .
D gene: .
CDR3 protein: CASSQGTSGIEQYF
CDR3 DNA: TGCGCCAGCAGCCAAGGCACTTCTGGCATCGAGCAGTACTTC

V gene: TRBV7-3
J gene: TRBJ2-1
clone size: .
D gene: TRBD2
CDR3 protein: CASSSRRASGGTEEQFF
CDR3 DNA: TGTGCCAGCAGCTCGCGGAGGGCTAGCGGGGGGACGGAAGAGCAGTTCTTC

V gene: TRBV27
J gene: TRBJ2-5
clone size: once
D gene: TRBD1
CDR3 protein: CASSPSRGFGETQYF
CDR3 DNA: TGTGCCAGCAGTCCAAGCAGGGGGTTCGGCGAGACCCAGTACTTC

V gene: TRBV6-5
J gene: TRBJ1-2
clone size: .
D gene: .
CDR3 protein: CASSYSLLNYGYTF
CDR3 DNA: TGTGCCAGCAGTTACTCTTTACTTAACTATGGCTACACCTTC

V gene: TRBV11-2
J gene: TRBJ1-4
clone size: .
D gene: .
CDR3 protein: CASSLGYFNEKLFF
CDR3 DNA: TGTGCCAGCAGCTTGGGATATTTTAATGAAAAACTGTTTTTT

V gene: TRBV7-8
J gene: TRBJ2-5
clone size: few
D gene: .
CDR3 protein: CASRRGETQYF
CDR3 DNA: TGTGCCAGCCGGCGTGGGGAGACCCAGTACTTC

V gene: TRBV18
J gene: TRBJ1-1
clone size: .
D gene: TRBD1
CDR3 protein: CASSTGGNTEAFF
CDR3 DNA: TGTGCCAGCTCAACAGGGGGAAACACTGAAGCTTTCTTT

V gene: TRBV7-9
J gene: TRBJ1-5
clone size: .
D gene: .
CDR3 protein: CASSLGSGSNQPQHF
CDR3 DNA: TGTGCCAGCAGCTTAGGTTCAGGGAGCAATCAGCCCCAGCATTTT

V gene: TRBV11-2
J gene: TRBJ1-5
clone size: .
D gene: .
CDR3 protein: CASSLMADGNQPQHF
CDR3 DNA: TGTGCCAGCAGCTTAATGGCAGATGGCAATCAGCCCCAGCATTTT

V gene: TRBV4-1
J gene: TRBJ2-7
clone size: .
D gene: TRBD2
CDR3 protein: CASSQVGGVDVYEQYF
CDR3 DNA: TGCGCCAGCAGCCAAGTGGGAGGGGTCGACGTCTACGAGCAGTACTTC

V gene: TRBV9
J gene: TRBJ2-1
clone size: .
D gene: TRBD2
CDR3 protein: CASSDGTSNYNEQFF
CDR3 DNA: TGTGCCAGCAGCGACGGGACTAGTAACTACAATGAGCAGTTCTTC

V gene: TRBV7-2
J gene: TRBJ1-4
clone size: once
D gene: .
CDR3 protein: CASSSRGGTNEKLFF
CDR3 DNA: TGTGCCAGCAGCTCGCGGGGGGGAACTAATGAAAAACTGTTTTTT

V gene: TRBV6-6
J gene: TRBJ2-7
clone size: .
D gene: TRBD2
CDR3 protein: CASSWGGRGDEQYF
CDR3 DNA: TGTGCCAGCAGTTGGGGCGGGAGGGGTGACGAGCAGTACTTC

V gene: TRBV5-1
J gene: TRBJ2-3
clone size: .
D gene: .
CDR3 protein: CASSLARSVTDTQYF
CDR3 DNA: TGCGCCAGCAGCTTGGCCCGGAGTGTCACAGATACGCAGTATTTT

V gene: TRBV28
J gene: TRBJ2-5
clone size: once
D gene: .
CDR3 protein: CASSTHERVGETQYF
CDR3 DNA: TGTGCCAGCAGTACTCACGAGCGGGTCGGAGAGACCCAGTACTTC

V gene: TRBV20-1
J gene: TRBJ1-2
clone size: once
D gene: .
CDR3 protein: CSASLSYGYTF
CDR3 DNA: TGCAGTGCTAGCCTCAGCTATGGCTACACCTTC

V gene: TRBV6-5
J gene: TRBJ2-7
clone size: once
D gene: TRBD2
CDR3 protein: CASSYSFSGISYEQYF
CDR3 DNA: TGTGCCAGCAGTTACTCGTTTAGCGGGATATCCTACGAGCAGTACTTC

V gene: TRBV5-1
J gene: TRBJ1-2
clone size: .
D gene: .
CDR3 protein: CASSTFDRPGGYTF
CDR3 DNA: TGCGCCAGCAGCACCTTCGACAGGCCGGGTGGCTACACCTTC

V gene: TRBV5-1
J gene: TRBJ2-3
clone size: .
D gene: .
CDR3 protein: CASSFTDTQYF
CDR3 DNA: TGCGCCAGCAGCTTCACAGATACGCAGTATTTT

V gene: TRBV10-3
J gene: TRBJ2-5
clone size: .
D gene: .
CDR3 protein: CAIRDHRLGPQETQYF
CDR3 DNA: TGTGCCATCAGAGATCATCGGTTGGGCCCACAAGAGACCCAGTACTTC

V gene: TRBV9
J gene: TRBJ2-2
clone size: .
D gene: .
CDR3 protein: CASSVEGNTGELFF
CDR3 DNA: TGTGCCAGCAGCGTGGAGGGGAACACCGGGGAGCTGTTTTTT

V gene: TRBV30
J gene: TRBJ1-2
clone size: .
D gene: TRBD1
CDR3 protein: CAWSSGGEGGYTF
CDR3 DNA: TGTGCCTGGAGTTCAGGGGGCGAGGGTGGCTACACCTTC

V gene: TRBV6-6
J gene: TRBJ2-6
clone size: .
D gene: .
CDR3 protein: CASTSLSGANVLTF
CDR3 DNA: TGTGCCAGCACCTCGCTCTCTGGGGCCAACGTCCTGACTTTC

V gene: TRBV10-3
J gene: TRBJ2-3
clone size: .
D gene: .
CDR3 protein: CAISQATISGESTDTQYF
CDR3 DNA: TGTGCCATCAGCCAGGCCACTATTAGCGGAGAAAGCACAGATACGCAGTATTTT

V gene: TRBV10-3
J gene: TRBJ1-2
clone size: .
D gene: TRBD1
CDR3 protein: CAISESQGEDGYTF
CDR3 DNA: TGTGCCATCAGTGAGTCGCAGGGGGAGGATGGCTACACCTTC

V gene: TRBV28
J gene: TRBJ2-5
clone size: once
D gene: .
CDR3 protein: CASRGAQGYQETQYF
CDR3 DNA: TGTGCCAGCAGGGGTGCGCAAGGTTACCAAGAGACCCAGTACTTC

V gene: TRBV28
J gene: TRBJ1-2
clone size: .
D gene: TRBD1
CDR3 protein: CASSRPTTGGGYTF
CDR3 DNA: TGTGCCAGCAGTCGGCCGACGACAGGGGGAGGCTACACCTTC

V gene: TRBV7-9
J gene: TRBJ1-1
clone size: .
D gene: .
CDR3 protein: CASSLSLDAFF
CDR3 DNA: TGTGCCAGCAGCTTATCCCTAGACGCTTTCTTT

V gene: TRBV6-5
J gene: TRBJ2-1
clone size: .
D gene: .
CDR3 protein: CASSYWPSWEQFF
CDR3 DNA: TGTGCCAGCAGTTACTGGCCTAGCTGGGAGCAGTTCTTC

V gene: TRBV10-3
J gene: TRBJ2-7
clone size: .
D gene: .
CDR3 protein: CAISAAGQGGSYEQYF
CDR3 DNA: TGTGCCATCAGTGCGGCCGGACAGGGAGGGTCCTACGAGCAGTACTTC

V gene: TRBV18
J gene: TRBJ2-3
clone size: .
D gene: TRBD1
CDR3 protein: CASSQGQGWADTQYF
CDR3 DNA: TGTGCCAGCTCACAAGGACAGGGATGGGCAGATACGCAGTATTTT

V gene: TRBV15
J gene: TRBJ2-1
clone size: .
D gene: .
CDR3 protein: CATSSLQRDEQFF
CDR3 DNA: TGTGCCACCAGCAGTCTTCAGCGGGATGAGCAGTTCTTC

V gene: TRBV28
J gene: TRBJ1-4
clone size: .
D gene: .
CDR3 protein: CASGNTGPLEKLFF
CDR3 DNA: TGTGCCAGCGGAAACACAGGGCCTCTTGAAAAACTGTTTTTT

V gene: TRBV6-1
J gene: TRBJ2-1
clone size: .
D gene: .
CDR3 protein: CASSERGSGSSYNEQFF
CDR3 DNA: TGTGCCAGCAGTGAAAGAGGGTCGGGAAGCTCCTACAATGAGCAGTTCTTC

V gene: TRBV19
J gene: TRBJ2-7
clone size: .
D gene: .
CDR3 protein: CASGFRGSSEQYF
CDR3 DNA: TGTGCCAGTGGGTTCCGAGGGTCCTCCGAGCAGTACTTC